The 26 T cell receptor beta chains listed next were all sequenced from one sample in a study of vaccination and CD4 T cells after COVID-19. Indicated treatment: roughly 10-day PBMC culture with coronavirus spike peptide pools or control peptides (ViraFEST assay). Researchers used the Oncomine TCR Beta short-read assay to sequence DNA from cultured CD4+ T cells. TCRdb re-called the PCR reads with MiXCR, one entry per CDR3 protein. The repertoire has 10,000 to 15,000 distinct CDR3 sequences, 52% of them found once; the top ten carry about a sixth. These receptors lack a known antigen. What was sequenced was CD4+ T cells from blood, cultured in vitro. The receptors were sampled from a human donor who had recovered from COVID-19.

The chain uses TRBV20-1 and TRBJ2-7; 9 bases align to TRBD2. The CDR3 extends over 14 amino acids. Germline loops: CDR1 DFQATT, CDR2 SNEGSKA (reference sequence). V lost 4 bases and J lost 3; bases outside the gene matches: 7. The chain's CDR3 is CSAIRLAEFYEQYF. The CDR3, as DNA: TGCAGTGCTATCAGACTAGCGGAGTTCTACGAGCAGTACTTC.

The rearrangement joins TRBV7-2 to TRBJ2-4, with 13 bases identical to TRBD2. Germline V gives CDR1 SGHTA, CDR2 FQGNSA. The CDR3 consists of 17 residues. With V trimmed by 1 base and J by 0 bases, 0 bases remained unmatched. The CDR3 reads CASSLGTSGRAKNIQYF. CDR3 DNA sequence: TGTGCCAGCAGCTTAGGGACTAGCGGGAGAGCCAAAAACATTCAGTACTTC.

This chain connects TRBV7-9 to TRBJ2-5; the D gene is possibly TRBD2 (5 bases). Germline CDR1 and CDR2: SEHNR and FQNEAQ (reference sequence). The CDR3 is made up of 14 amino acids. V shed 6 bases and J shed 4 bases, with 15 bases lying between them. The chain's CDR3 is CASSGLNLRETQYF. The CDR3 bases are TGTGCCAGCAGTGGACTGAACCTTAGAGAGACCCAGTACTTC.

The rearrangement joins TRBV18 to TRBJ2-1; the D gene is possibly TRBD2 (5 bases). CDR3 length: 13 amino acids. CDR1 and CDR2 (germline): KGHSH, LQKENI. V was pared by 1 base and J by 6 bases, with 7 bases between. In DNA, the CDR3 is TGTGCCAGCTCACCACTTCGGGGCAATGAGCAGTTCTTC. Protein product: CASSPLRGNEQFF. Looking up the rest from reference TRBV18 and TRBJ2-1 gives the full variable domain: NAGVMQNPRHLVRRRGQEARLRCSPMKGHSHVYWYRQLPEEGLKFMVYLQKENIIDESGMPKERFSAEFPKEGPSILRIQQVVRGDSAAYFCASSPLRGNEQFFGPGTRLTVL.

There are a few counts of this clonotype. V is TRBV30 and J is TRBJ1-2, with D hard to call. This CDR3 spans 12 amino acids. Trimming took off 5 bases at V and 2 bases at J, with 9 bases between the two ends. Germline CDR1 reads GTSNPN; CDR2 reads SVGIG (reference sequence). CDR3 in amino acids: CAWGRLNYGYTF. In DNA form, the CDR3 reads TGTGCCTGGGGACGGCTGAACTATGGCTACACCTTC. Drawing the rest from reference TRBV30 and TRBJ1-2, the complete variable domain is SQTIHQWPATLVQPVGSPLSLECTVEGTSNPNLYWYRQAAGRGLQLLFYSVGIGQISSEVPQNLSASRPQDRQFILSSKKLLLSDSGFYLCAWGRLNYGYTFGSGTRLTVV.

The chain is built from TRBV20-1 and TRBJ2-7; 7 bases are shared with TRBD2. With V trimmed by 2 bases and J by 3 bases, 13 bases remained unmatched. The CDR3 is 16 residues long. Looked up from germline, CDR1 is DFQATT and CDR2 is SNEGSKA (reference sequence). This CDR3 is CSARSLTGGHYYEQYF. The CDR3 DNA sequence: TGCAGTGCTAGAAGTCTAACGGGAGGCCACTACTACGAGCAGTACTTC.

The rearrangement uses TRBV6-1 and TRBJ1-1; a weak D match, TRBD1 (6 bases). The germline gives CDR1 MNHNS, CDR2 SASEGT. This CDR3 comprises 13 residues. With 6 bases removed from V and 2 bases from J, the gap between germline ends came to 10 bases. The CDR3 nucleotides are TGTGCCAGCAGCGGACAGCGAAACACTGAAGCTTTCTTT. Translating it yields CASSGQRNTEAFF.

The chain recombines TRBV2 with TRBJ1-2; the match to TRBD1 covers 8 bases. Trimming at V came to 3 bases and at J to 7 bases, leaving 7 bases not matched to a gene. Germline-derived CDR1 and CDR2 are SNHLY and FYNNEI. The CDR3 runs 14 residues. This chain's CDR3 is CASSDRTGRAGYTF. CDR3 in DNA: TGTGCCAGCAGTGATAGGACAGGGCGTGCTGGCTACACCTTC.

As to this clonotype: A read error may account for a junction end that differs from germline. This chain joins TRBV2 and TRBJ1-1; 8 bases agree with TRBD1. Germline CDR1 reads SNHLY; CDR2 reads FYNNEI. The CDR3 is made up of 13 amino acids. CDR3 sequence (DNA): TGTGCCAGCATAAACAGGGGGAACACTGAAACTTTCTTT. Residues: CASINRGNTETFF.

V usage is TRBV20-1 and J usage is TRBJ1-3, with D tentatively TRBD1 (6 bases). CDR3 length: 12 residues. Germline CDR1 is DFQATT and CDR2 is SNEGSKA (reference sequence). The V end lost 6 bases, the J end lost 7 bases, and 13 bases lay between the germline ends. CDR3 loop: CSALLGGNTIYF. DNA of the CDR3: TGCAGTGCCCTCCTCGGGGGCAACACCATATATTTT.

DNA for the CDR3: TGTGCCAGCAGCTTAGTAGGGGACGGGAGGGAGACAGATACGCAGTATTTT. Its protein is CASSLVGDGRETDTQYF. The chain couples TRBV7-2 to TRBJ2-3, with TRBD2 identical over 8 bases. The CDR3 is 17 amino acids. V was pared by 1 base and J by 3 bases, with 9 bases of the junction left unmatched. Germline CDR1 reads SGHTA; CDR2 reads FQGNSA.

The rearrangement uses TRBV6-5 and TRBJ2-1; D is undetermined. Germline assignment: CDR1 MNHEY and CDR2 SVGAGI. V lost 4 bases, J lost 4 bases, and 5 bases lay in between. The length of the CDR3 is 12 residues. Written as DNA, the CDR3 is TGTGCCAGCAGTTCCCAGTACAATGAGCAGTTCTTC. It encodes CASSSQYNEQFF.

This sequence joins TRBV28 and TRBJ1-1; D gene uncertain. CDR3 length equals 13 residues. Per the germline V gene, CDR1 is MDHEN and CDR2 is SYDVKM. V shed 2 bases and J shed 0 bases, with 4 bases lying between them. The CDR3 nucleotides read TGTGCCAGCAGTTTAAGGTTGAACACTGAAGCTTTCTTT. Its translation is CASSLRLNTEAFF.

The CDR3 sequence: CASSLVATENQPQHF. CDR3 sequence (DNA): TGTGCCAGCAGCTTAGTAGCGACAGAGAATCAGCCCCAGCATTTT. V gene TRBV7-2 combines with J gene TRBJ1-5, with a weak D call TRBD1 (5 bases). The CDR3 covers 15 residues. The V end lost 1 base, the J end lost 4 bases, and 11 bases lay between the germline ends. CDR1 and CDR2 (germline): SGHTA, FQGNSA.

This clonotype occurred once. The J gene is TRBJ2-3, the V gene TRBV18; D possibly corresponds to TRBD1 (5 bases). The ends were cut back, 5 bases at V and 6 bases at J, with 15 bases in the middle. Germline CDR1 reads KGHSH; CDR2 reads LQKENI. The CDR3 spans 14 residues. This CDR3 is CASSTKTVGDTQYF. The CDR3, as DNA: TGTGCCAGCTCAACCAAGACAGTTGGGGATACGCAGTATTTT.

This clonotype has just a few counts. This rearrangement joins TRBV6-2 or TRBV6-3 to TRBJ2-1; the D is unclear. Looked up from germline, CDR1 is MNHEY and CDR2 is SVGEGT. V gave up 2 bases and J gave up 13 bases, with 15 bases separating them. This CDR3 spans 13 amino acids. CDR3 loop: CASSYGQREDQFF. DNA for the CDR3: TGTGCCAGCAGTTACGGCCAACGCGAGGATCAGTTCTTC.

The chain links TRBV4-1 to TRBJ1-2; 8 bases are shared with TRBD1. V was pared by 1 base and J by 5 bases, with 6 bases of the junction left unmatched. Germline assignment: CDR1 MGHRA and CDR2 YSYEKL. The CDR3 contains 15 residues. For the CDR3, the DNA is TGCGCCAGCAGCCAAGGGCAGGGGGCTGGTTATGGCTACACCTTC. It yields the protein CASSQGQGAGYGYTF.

This clonotype was counted a few times. The CDR3 is CASSDGGGSRYQYF. The CDR3, as DNA: TGTGCCAGCAGTGACGGGGGGGGTAGTCGGTATCAGTACTTC. The V gene is TRBV6-2 or TRBV6-3, the J gene TRBJ2-4; 8 nucleotides line up with TRBD2. Germline CDR1 reads MNHEY; CDR2 reads SVGEGT. The trim removed 5 bases at V and 12 bases at J, leaving 12 bases unmatched. The CDR3 extends over 14 amino acids.

This clonotype showed up just a few times. The CDR3 sequence is CASRAGTGFQPQHF. In DNA form, the CDR3 reads TGTGCCAGCAGGGCCGGGACAGGGTTTCAGCCCCAGCATTTT. The chain employs TRBV27 and TRBJ1-5; 9 bases agree with TRBD1. CDR1 MNHEY and CDR2 SMNVEV come from the germline V gene (reference sequence). The CDR3 runs to 14 residues. V was pared by 6 bases and J by 6 bases, with 6 bases of the junction left unmatched.

This clonotype was observed a few times. V is TRBV12-1 and J is TRBJ2-7; the DNA was not used to check the table's D call, TRBD1. TRBV12-1 is described as a pseudogene. There are 15 residues in the CDR3. DNA for the CDR3: TGTGCCAGCAGCAAACCGGGACAGGCTACCTACGAGCAGTACTTC. The encoded protein is CASSKPGQATYEQYF.

The J gene is TRBJ1-6, the V gene TRBV19; D call uncertain. The CDR3 length is 15 residues. Trimming removed 4 bases from V and 7 bases from J, with 14 bases in between. Germline CDR1 LNHDA, CDR2 SQIVND (reference sequence). Here the CDR3 DNA reads TGTGCCAGTAGTACCGGAGCTCAAAGGAATTCACCCCTCCACTTT. This codes for CASSTGAQRNSPLHF.

The chain joins TRBV7-8 to TRBJ1-5; TRBD1 matches at 8 bases. The junction had 8 bases not matched to a gene; V was cut back by 5 bases and J by 5 bases. The CDR3 is 15 amino acids. From germline, CDR1 is SGHVS and CDR2 FQNEAQ. DNA of the CDR3: TGTGCCAGCAGCCTCGGACAGGGAGGGGATCAGCCCCAGCATTTT. Amino acids: CASSLGQGGDQPQHF.

The CDR3 spells CASSRDNSPLHF. Written as DNA, the CDR3 is TGTGCCAGCTCCCGTGATAATTCACCCCTCCACTTT. This chain uses TRBV18 with TRBJ1-6; D remains ambiguous. The ends were cut back, 6 bases at V and 5 bases at J, with 5 bases in the middle. Germline assignment: CDR1 KGHSH and CDR2 LQKENI. The CDR3 is 12 amino acids.

The chain carries TRBV5-6 and TRBJ2-3, with D unresolved. This CDR3 comprises 16 residues. Germline V CDR1 and CDR2: SGHDT, YYEEEE. V was cut by 7 bases and J by 2 bases, with 20 bases left in between. This CDR3 reads CASGKEKGTFTDTQYF. The DNA for the CDR3 is TGTGCCAGCGGCAAGGAGAAGGGTACCTTCACAGATACGCAGTATTTT.

The rearrangement links TRBV19 to TRBJ2-2; 7 nucleotides line up with TRBD1. V dropped 4 bases and J dropped 1; count of bases not matched to a gene: 6. This CDR3 contains 16 residues. In germline, CDR1 is LNHDA, CDR2 SQIVND (reference sequence). CDR3 loop: CASSSPGQLNTGELFF. In DNA, the CDR3 is TGTGCCAGTAGTAGCCCGGGACAGCTGAACACCGGGGAGCTGTTTTTT.

V is TRBV6-1 and J is TRBJ1-1; 7 nucleotides align to TRBD1. The CDR3 has 14 residues. V was clipped by 6 bases and J by 5 bases; unmatched bases: 9. Germline V gene lookup returns CDR1 MNHNS and CDR2 SASEGT. The CDR3, as DNA: TGTGCCAGCAGGCCAGGACCAGGGGGGACTGAAGCTTTCTTT. Encoded protein: CASRPGPGGTEAFF.